This T cell receptor beta chain was recorded in a study of T cell responses to AZD1222 COVID-19 vaccine (dated by TCRdb to the early 2020s). For the study in its entirety: TCR sequencing was performed for fewer than 250 trial participants, of whom 200 to 210 were given two doses of AZD1222 and roughly 25 were given two doses of MenACWY control vaccine. Trial participants were enrolled into age subgroups of 18-55, 56-69 and 70-plus years, which contained 148, 28 and 57 TCR-sequenced participants, respectively.

Overall study outcomes, separate from this receptor: In the small 56-69-year group, the increase in depth fell short of significance, most likely because of low power. Reportedly, almost half of the unique spike-specific TCRs recognized epitopes lying outside the regions that are mutated in the B.1.351 and B.1.1.7 variants. Only a handful of AZD1222 recipients were SARS-CoV-2 seropositive at baseline, limiting conclusions about previously exposed vaccinees. The vaccine-associated CD4 TCRs covered the entire spike protein, and the dominant responses fell in regions 160-218 and 743-854. Participants were mostly white British and included more females than males, and it was suggested by the authors that clonal diversity may have been underestimated. Because no day 14 peak-response samples were available, repertoires were characterized only after the peak T cell response. Spike-specific TCR breadth and depth rose significantly after two AZD1222 doses compared with day 0 and with MenACWY recipients.

The germline V and J ends show losses of 3 bases and 3 bases respectively, and no gene match explains 7 bases of the junction. For CDR1 and CDR2, the germline V gene lists SGHRS and YFSETQ. From the cysteine up to the phenylalanine, the CDR3 has a length of 15 residues. Only the CDR3 DNA is retained, 45 bases long and in frame from the first base. The time point label, as the study defines it: baseline before first vaccination. The sample's treatment or condition, from its label and the paper: meningococcal conjugate vaccine given as trial control. Samples from vaccinated people were obtained from the UK trials COV001 and COV002, which included a single-blind randomized controlled phase 2/3 trial of AZD1222 (ChAdOx1 nCoV-19) in healthy adults. For TCRbeta chain sequencing, PBMC samples from trial participants were taken at day 0 and at day 28 after the second dose. On this clone itself: Its antigen has not been determined. The sample holds no much larger clone one base away, and base qualities are not on file.

The CDR3 regions of human TCRbeta chains were analyzed by immunosequencing. As for how the authors treated the data: TCRs in the repertoires were compared against a reference library of SARS-CoV-2-specific TCRs that had been generated with the MIRA antigen-specificity platform. Breadth meant the fraction of unique TCRs that were SARS-CoV-2-associated, whereas depth meant the fraction of total T cells that were SARS-CoV-2-associated. Using the MIRA data, every spike-specific TCR was mapped to the spike region that the TCR reacted to and assigned to either a CD4 or a CD8 class. Log10-transformed breadth and depth values were compared by one-way ANOVA with Sidak's multiple comparisons tests. TCRdb took this table from immuneACCESS and kept in-frame rearrangements with V and J called. Such tables lack part of the clones; where checked against another copy, unresolved V genes explain under half of the gap, and the rest is unexplained. V and J calls and clone size are those listed in that table; D and trimming were worked out from the DNA. Here the sample has approximately 150,000 clones; around 88% occur a single time. The ten biggest clones cover approximately 3.6% of the sample.

The chain is encoded by TRBV5-1 joined to TRBJ2-7; 9 of the junction bases match TRBD1. The sequence derives from an adult in good health. Sample: peripheral blood, taken on day 0 of MenACWY control vaccination. The CDR3 reads CASSWAGTGIYEQYF. The nucleotide sequence reads TGCGCCAGCAGCTGGGCCGGGACAGGGATCTACGAGCAGTACTTC.